The 18 T cell receptor beta chains below all came from one sample that was sequenced in a study of vaccination and CD4 T cells after COVID-19 (dated by TCRdb to about 2022). The library was generated by PCR. The instrument was an Illumina iSeq 100. At the Johns Hopkins FTIC core, DNA from the cultured CD4+ T cells underwent TCR sequencing with the Oncomine TCR Beta short-read assay. Through fastp at Q25 and MiXCR, TCRdb rebuilt clones from the public reads, retaining in-frame beta chains. For every CDR3 protein sequence, its rows merge into one entry that carries the most common genes and DNA. The sample data list just over 14,000 distinct CDR3 sequences, and 53% of these were observed just once. About 12% of the sample is in the top ten clones. Their target antigens are unknown. The treatment or condition label, read with the paper, signifies: approximately 9-day PBMC culture with coronavirus spike peptide pools or control peptides (ViraFEST assay).

Input material: CD4+ T cells from blood, cultured in vitro. These receptors all come from a human donor who had recovered from COVID-19.

This clonotype appeared a few times. CDR3 nucleotides: TGCAGTGCTAGAGATTCTTGGCAGGCACTCTATGGCTACACCTTC. As protein: CSARDSWQALYGYTF. This chain uses TRBV20-1 with TRBJ1-2; D uncertain. V was clipped by 0 bases and J by 4 bases, with 15 bases between them. CDR1 DFQATT and CDR2 SNEGSKA come from the germline V gene (reference sequence). The CDR3 covers 15 residues.

In its sample, this clonotype was seen once. The chain combines TRBV6-1 with TRBJ2-7, with 9 positions matching TRBD2. The CDR3 loop spans 14 amino acids. CDR1 is MNHNS and CDR2 is SASEGT in the germline V gene. J lost 0 bases, V lost 6 bases, and 3 bases had no gene match. The CDR3 here is CASRLAGNSYEQYF. The CDR3 DNA sequence: TGTGCCAGCAGGCTAGCGGGAAACTCCTACGAGCAGTACTTC.

The chain combines TRBV27 with TRBJ1-6; D might be TRBD1 (6 bases). CDR3 size: 14 residues. Germline V gives CDR1 MNHEY, CDR2 SMNVEV (reference sequence). V was pared by 5 bases and J by 6 bases, with 11 bases between. DNA for the CDR3: TGTGCCAGCAGTGAGGGACAAGTTAATTCACCCCTCCACTTT. This encodes CASSEGQVNSPLHF.

The rearrangement uses TRBV2 and TRBJ2-5; D is ambiguous. This CDR3 has 12 residues. V gave up 7 bases and J gave up 2 bases, with 8 bases separating them. Germline lookup yields CDR1 SNHLY and CDR2 FYNNEI. CDR3 coding DNA: TGTGCCAGCAAGTCGCAACAAGAGACCCAGTACTTC. It is translated as CASKSQQETQYF.

The chain uses TRBV20-1 and TRBJ2-1; D is uncertain. V lost 4 bases to trimming and J lost 4 bases, with 8 bases between them. Germline V gene lookup returns CDR1 DFQATT and CDR2 SNEGSKA (reference sequence). CDR3 size: 12 residues. CDR3 loop: CSAILVYNEQFF. The DNA for the CDR3 is TGCAGTGCTATCCTCGTTTACAATGAGCAGTTCTTC.

The gene calls are TRBV20-1 and TRBJ1-5, with D tentatively TRBD1 (5 bases). V was shortened by 3 bases and J by 3 bases, with 9 bases between the two germline ends. There are 13 residues in the CDR3. Germline V CDR1 and CDR2: DFQATT, SNEGSKA (reference sequence). The CDR3, as DNA: TGCAGTGCTAGCGACAGCTTCAATCAGCCCCAGCATTTT. It specifies CSASDSFNQPQHF.

A single count supports this clonotype. V is TRBV29-1 and J is TRBJ2-5; D call uncertain. The V gene lost 7 bases and the J gene lost 5 bases, with 17 bases spanning the gap. Germline loops: CDR1 SQVTM, CDR2 ANQGSEA. The CDR3 runs to 13 residues. The CDR3 loop is CSALTDGPETQYF. CDR3 DNA sequence: TGCAGCGCTCTAACGGACGGTCCGGAGACCCAGTACTTC.

V gene TRBV7-2 combines with J gene TRBJ1-5; D perhaps matches TRBD1 (6 bases). The CDR3 has 16 residues. CDR1 is SGHTA and CDR2 is FQGNSA in the germline V gene. The ends were cut back, 2 bases at V and 6 bases at J, with 17 bases in the middle. The CDR3 DNA sequence: TGTGCCAGCAGCTTATGGGGGCAAGAGGGTGGTCAGCCCCAGCATTTT. This translates into CASSLWGQEGGQPQHF.

This clonotype was recorded a few times. The chain combines TRBV2 with TRBJ2-2; D is uncertain. The CDR3 covers 13 residues. The V end lost 4 bases, the J end lost 4 bases, and 7 bases lay between the germline ends. Germline CDR1 SNHLY, CDR2 FYNNEI. The CDR3 here is CASSGSGTGELFF. The CDR3 nucleotides are TGTGCCAGCAGTGGGAGTGGCACCGGGGAGCTGTTTTTT.

This clonotype was observed a handful of times. DNA for the CDR3: TGTGCCAGCAGTGTTTTCCAGGGGCATGGCTACACCTTC. Its protein is CASSVFQGHGYTF. The V and J genes are TRBV2 and TRBJ1-2; D perhaps matches TRBD1 (6 bases). The CDR3 is 13 residues long. The germline V and J ends were trimmed by 4 bases and 6 bases, with 12 bases remaining between them. Germline CDR1 reads SNHLY; CDR2 reads FYNNEI.

The rearrangement joins TRBV7-6 to TRBJ1-1; 12 nucleotides line up with TRBD1. Germline V gene lookup returns CDR1 SGHVS and CDR2 FNYEAQ. CDR3 length: 17 residues. The junction had 10 bases not matched to a gene; V was cut back by 5 bases and J by 3 bases. The CDR3 DNA reads TGTGCCAGCAGCCCCGGGACAGGGGGCATTCTTTACACTGAAGCTTTCTTT. Translating it yields CASSPGTGGILYTEAFF. The whole variable domain, remainder taken from reference TRBV7-6 and TRBJ1-1, is GAGVSQSPRYKVTKRGQDVALRCDPISGHVSLYWYRQALGQGPEFLTYFNYEAQQDKSGLPNDRFSAERPEGSISTLTIQRTEQRDSAMYRCASSPGTGGILYTEAFFGQGTRLTVV.

This clonotype appeared a few times. This chain links TRBV29-1 with TRBJ1-5; D remains ambiguous. There are 13 residues in the CDR3. Deletions cut 4 bases from V and 0 bases from J, with 7 bases between. Germline assignment: CDR1 SQVTM and CDR2 ANQGSEA. In DNA form, the CDR3 reads TGCAGCGTTGCAGAAAATAGCAATCAGCCCCAGCATTTT. Its protein is CSVAENSNQPQHF.

In regard to this clonotype: Mismatch with germline at one junction end may stem from a read error. The gene calls are TRBV7-2 and TRBJ2-3, with D perhaps matching TRBD2 (7 bases). Germline V gene sequence: CDR1 SGHTA, CDR2 FQGNSA. The CDR3 has 16 amino acids. CDR3 loop: CASSLAGGGFTDTQYF. The CDR3 DNA reads as TGTGCCAGCAGCTTAGCGGGAGGGGGGTTTACAGATACACAGTATTTT. The variable domain in full, with the rest retrieved from reference TRBV7-2 and TRBJ2-3, is GAGVSQSPSNKVTEKGKDVELRCDPISGHTALYWYRQSLGQGLEFLIYFQGNSAPDKSGLPSDRFSAERTGGSVSTLTIQRTQQEDSAVYLCASSLAGGGFTDTQYFGPGTRLTVL.

This clonotype was detected a few times. The gene calls are TRBV20-1 and TRBJ2-7, with TRBD2 identical over 8 bases. The CDR3 sequence is 14 residues long. V was pared by 5 bases and J by 6 bases, with 12 bases of the junction left unmatched. Per the germline V gene, CDR1 is DFQATT and CDR2 is SNEGSKA (reference sequence). The CDR3 is CSALPLTSVGEQYF. DNA for the CDR3: TGCAGTGCTTTACCCCTGACTAGCGTCGGCGAGCAGTACTTC.

The chain is built from TRBV12-3 or TRBV12-4 and TRBJ2-1; D gene unclear. V shed 6 bases and J shed 7 bases, with 7 bases lying between them. The CDR3 runs to 11 residues. The DNA of the CDR3 is TGTGCCAGCAGCCCTGATAATGAGCAGTTCTTC. Protein sequence: CASSPDNEQFF.

This chain links TRBV28 with TRBJ1-5; TRBD1 agrees at 7 bases. CDR3 length: 15 amino acids. J lost 2 bases, V lost 4 bases, and 5 bases had no gene match. CDR1 and CDR2 (germline): MDHEN, SYDVKM. In DNA form, the CDR3 reads TGTGCCAGCAGTTCATTCGACAGGGGCAATCAGCCCCAGCATTTT. This encodes CASSSFDRGNQPQHF.

The rearrangement links TRBV7-9 to TRBJ2-2; unclear D gene. The CDR3 length is 11 residues. V lost 10 bases and J 5 bases, leaving 8 bases between the germline ends. The germline CDR1 and CDR2 sequences are SEHNR and FQNEAQ (reference sequence). The DNA for the CDR3 is TGTGCCAACGGTAGGACCGGGGAGCTGTTTTTT. Translating gives CANGRTGELFF. Together with reference TRBV7-9 and TRBJ2-2, the CDR3 gives the full variable domain: DTGVSQNPRHKITKRGQNVTFRCDPISEHNRLYWYRQTLGQGPEFLTYFQNEAQLEKSRLLSDRFSAERPKGSFSTLEIQRTEQGDSAMYLCANGRTGELFFGEGSRLTVL.

The chain employs TRBV6-2 or TRBV6-3 and TRBJ1-2, with D possibly TRBD1 on 6 matching bases. Germline V gives CDR1 MNHEY, CDR2 SVGEGT. CDR3 size: 16 residues. V was clipped by 5 bases and J by 1 base, with 17 bases between them. The DNA for the CDR3 is TGTGCCAGCAGTGGACAGTCACTCATGCGTAACTATGGCTACACCTTC. Amino acids: CASSGQSLMRNYGYTF.